The 32 T cell receptor beta chains below come from one sample, sequenced in a study of control samples from healthy donors and cancer patients. Sequencing was performed with immunoSEQ multiplex PCR; in TCRdb, only in-frame clones are kept and a portion is missing. This table holds 100,000 to 150,000 clones, approximately 90% found once. Source material: blood. The origin of the receptors is a man aged 40-55 years in good health.

This chain uses TRBV5-1 with TRBJ2-4, with D unclear. The V gene lost 2 bases and the J gene lost 0 bases, with 15 bases spanning the gap. CDR1 and CDR2 (germline): SGHRS, YFSETQ. The CDR3 has 17 amino acids. CDR3 sequence reads: CASSLGAGVGAKNIQYF. The DNA of the CDR3 is TGCGCCAGCAGCTTAGGAGCTGGGGTGGGAGCCAAAAACATTCAGTACTTC.

The V call is TRBV6-5, the J call TRBJ1-3; no reliable D call. The V gene's germline CDR1 is MNHEY and CDR2 SVGAGI. The ends were cut back, 6 bases at V and 4 bases at J, with 16 bases in the middle. The CDR3 length is 15 residues. In DNA form, the CDR3 reads TGTGCCAGCAGGAACGCCGGAATAGGGGGAAACACCATATATTTT. Its protein is CASRNAGIGGNTIYF.

In its sample, this clone was seen once. CDR3 amino acids: CASSHRNNSPLHF. DNA for the CDR3: TGTGCCAGCAGCCATAGAAATAATTCACCCCTCCACTTT. The V and J genes are TRBV14 and TRBJ1-6; unclear D gene. The CDR3 covers 13 residues. CDR1 and CDR2 from the germline V gene are SGHDN and FVKESK. V lost 3 bases and J lost 5, with 5 bases in between.

The chain combines TRBV19 with TRBJ2-2; 7 bases match TRBD2. CDR3 length equals 16 residues. Germline V gene sequence: CDR1 LNHDA, CDR2 SQIVND (reference sequence). Trimming at V came to 6 bases and at J to 4 bases, leaving 11 bases not matched to a gene. The CDR3: CASRFGGGEGTGELFF. DNA of the CDR3: TGTGCCAGTAGATTTGGCGGGGGTGAGGGCACCGGGGAGCTGTTTTTT.

This clone was seen more than once but under ten times. The CDR3 spells CASSLYTQGNQPQHF. Written as DNA, the CDR3 is TGTGCCAGCAGCCTATACACACAGGGCAATCAGCCCCAGCATTTT. The chain uses TRBV4-2 and TRBJ1-5; a weak D match, TRBD1 (5 bases). Between the trimmed V and J ends, which lost 4 bases and 2 bases, there was a span of 12 bases. Germline V gene lookup returns CDR1 LGHNA and CDR2 YNFKEQ. The CDR3 covers 15 residues.

The gene calls are TRBV28 and TRBJ2-7; 8 bases fit TRBD1. This CDR3 has 15 residues. The J segment lost 1 base and the V segment lost 4 bases, leaving 6 bases of the junction unmatched. Germline values: CDR1 MDHEN, CDR2 SYDVKM. As DNA, the CDR3 is TGTGCCAGCAGTTCGGCCGGGACAGGATCCTACGAGCAGTACTTC. It translates to CASSSAGTGSYEQYF. The variable domain in full, with the rest retrieved from reference TRBV28 and TRBJ2-7, is DVKVTQSSRYLVKRTGEKVFLECVQDMDHENMFWYRQDPGLGLRLIYFSYDVKMKEKGDIPEGYSVSREKKERFSLILESASTNQTSMYLCASSSAGTGSYEQYFGPGTRLTVT.

This sequence joins TRBV6-5 and TRBJ1-1; 7 bases are a match to TRBD1. J was trimmed by 0 bases and V by 6 bases; bases with no gene match: 7. The CDR3 contains 15 residues. Germline V lookup: CDR1 MNHEY, CDR2 SVGAGI. Here the CDR3 reads CASSQRDRLNTEAFF. In nucleotides, the CDR3 is TGTGCCAGCAGCCAGAGGGACAGATTGAACACTGAAGCTTTCTTT.

V usage is TRBV15 and J usage is TRBJ2-5; no definite D call. Germline V gene data show CDR1 as LNHNV and CDR2 as YYDKDF (reference sequence). Trimming pared 2 bases from V and 2 bases from J, leaving 9 bases between. This CDR3 contains 14 residues. CDR3 coding DNA: TGTGCCACCAGCAGACAGACACGTCAAGAGACCCAGTACTTC. Translation: CATSRQTRQETQYF.

The chain has TRBV29-1 and TRBJ2-7, with D tentatively TRBD2 (6 bases). This CDR3 is built from 13 residues. V was pared by 4 bases and J by 6 bases, with 16 bases between. Germline V gene data show CDR1 as SQVTM and CDR2 as ANQGSEA. Here the CDR3 reads CSVAIGGRGEQYF. Written as DNA, the CDR3 is TGCAGCGTTGCCATCGGGGGTCGGGGCGAGCAGTACTTC.

This rearrangement joins TRBV2 to TRBJ2-7; perhaps TRBD1 as D (5 bases). Germline V gene sequence: CDR1 SNHLY, CDR2 FYNNEI. The ends were cut back, 5 bases at V and 2 bases at J, with 13 bases in the middle. This CDR3 region has 14 residues. In DNA, the CDR3 is TGTGCCAGCAGTAGATACAGGTTCGCCTACGAGCAGTACTTC. It specifies CASSRYRFAYEQYF.

Comment on this clone: A single base separates this from a much larger clone, so it may be a read error. The same CDR3 arises from other DNA sequences in this sample as well. This rearrangement joins TRBV2 to TRBJ1-5; the D gene is possibly TRBD1 (5 bases). Trimming stripped 9 bases from V and 6 bases from J, with 15 bases between. CDR3 length: 13 residues. Germline V gives CDR1 SNHLY, CDR2 FYNNEI. The CDR3: CASRGGQIQPQHF. CDR3 coding DNA: TGTGCCAGTCGGGGTGGACAAATTCAGCCCCAGCATTTT.

The chain couples TRBV7-2 to TRBJ1-4; no firm D call. The CDR3 spans 14 residues. The V gene lost 0 bases and the J gene lost 6 bases, with 8 bases spanning the gap. Per the germline V gene, CDR1 is SGHTA and CDR2 is FQGNSA. CDR3 coding DNA: TGTGCCAGCAGCTTAGCTTACGGGGATGAAAAACTGTTTTTT. As protein: CASSLAYGDEKLFF. The variable domain in full, with the rest retrieved from reference TRBV7-2 and TRBJ1-4, is GAGVSQSPSNKVTEKGKDVELRCDPISGHTALYWYRQSLGQGLEFLIYFQGNSAPDKSGLPSDRFSAERTGGSVSTLTIQRTQQEDSAVYLCASSLAYGDEKLFFGSGTQLSVL.

The V call is TRBV9, the J call TRBJ2-1, with TRBD2 as a possible D gene (7 bases). V lost 0 bases and J lost 6, with 13 bases in between. CDR1 is SGDLS and CDR2 is YYNGEE in the germline V gene. The CDR3 loop spans 15 amino acids. DNA of the CDR3: TGTGCCAGCAGCGTAGGGGGGGGGCACGGCAATGAGCAGTTCTTC. Its protein is CASSVGGGHGNEQFF.

The rearrangement links TRBV6-5 to TRBJ2-2; 7 bases agree with TRBD1. The germline V gene encodes CDR1 MNHEY and CDR2 SVGAGI. The CDR3 is 14 residues long. V shed 5 bases, J shed 5 bases, and the junction held 5 bases outside the gene matches. The CDR3 nucleotides are TGTGCCAGCAGTCTACCGGGACAGACCGGGGAGCTGTTTTTT. Translated, it gives CASSLPGQTGELFF.

This chain joins TRBV28 and TRBJ2-7; D tentatively reads TRBD1 or TRBD2 (5 bases each). CDR1 and CDR2 from the germline V gene are MDHEN and SYDVKM. The CDR3 covers 14 residues. Trimming shortened V by 2 bases and J by 2 bases, and 10 bases separated the two germline ends. Here the CDR3 DNA reads TGTGCCAGCAGTTTAGGGGGAAGGCCCTACGAGCAGTACTTC. Its protein is CASSLGGRPYEQYF.

The chain recombines TRBV5-8 with TRBJ1-5; TRBD1 might be the D (6 bases). The germline V gene has CDR1 SGHTS and CDR2 YDEGEE. V lost 0 bases to trimming and J lost 8 bases, with 15 bases between them. CDR3 size: 15 residues. For the CDR3, the DNA is TGTGCCAGCAGCTTGGTGTCAGGGGCCTGGGAGCCCCAGCATTTT. Its protein product is CASSLVSGAWEPQHF.

The sample holds a few counts of this clone. CDR3 bases: TGTGCCTGGGGGAGCAATCAGCCCCAGCATTTT. This encodes CAWGSNQPQHF. The V and J genes are TRBV30 and TRBJ1-5; unclear D gene. Trimming removed 5 bases at V and 1 base at J, with 3 bases between. The CDR3 extends over 11 amino acids. Per germline, CDR1 GTSNPN and CDR2 SVGIG (reference sequence). The entire variable domain, with the rest obtained from reference TRBV30 and TRBJ1-5, is as follows: SQTIHQWPATLVQPVGSPLSLECTVEGTSNPNLYWYRQAAGRGLQLLFYSVGIGQISSEVPQNLSASRPQDRQFILSSKKLLLSDSGFYLCAWGSNQPQHFGDGTRLSIL.

The rearrangement uses TRBV11-3 and TRBJ2-7, with 7 bases matching TRBD1. V trimming: 6 bases; J trimming: 2 bases; junction bases outside the gene matches: 4. The CDR3 loop spans 13 amino acids. Germline V CDR1 and CDR2: SGHNT, YENEEA. DNA of the CDR3: TGTGCCAGCAGTTCGGGACAGACCTACGAGCAGTACTTC. Protein product: CASSSGQTYEQYF.

V is TRBV6-5 and J is TRBJ1-2; D is unclear. Germline-derived CDR1 and CDR2 are MNHEY and SVGAGI. Trimming shortened V by 0 bases and J by 0 bases, and 8 bases separated the two germline ends. This CDR3 contains 15 residues. CDR3 sequence: CASSYSPRANYGYTF. The CDR3 DNA reads TGTGCCAGCAGTTACTCGCCGAGGGCTAACTATGGCTACACCTTC.

The chain joins TRBV7-3 to TRBJ2-7; 8 bases fit TRBD1. This CDR3 region has 14 residues. Germline CDR1 SGHTA, CDR2 FQGTGA. Unmatched junction bases numbered 2, after V lost 1 base and J lost 3 bases. CDR3 bases: TGTGCCAGCAGCTTAAAGGGACAGGACTACGAGCAGTACTTC. Translation gives CASSLKGQDYEQYF.

For the CDR3, the DNA is TGTGCCAGCAGTTCCCAGGGGGCAGTTTCACCCCTCCACTTT. Translation: CASSSQGAVSPLHF. The J gene is TRBJ1-6, the V gene TRBV6-6; TRBD1 aligns across 8 bases. This CDR3 contains 14 residues. Germline-derived CDR1 and CDR2 are MNHNY and SVGAGI (reference sequence). The ends lost 4 bases at V and 9 bases at J; junction bases unmatched: 5.

DNA of the CDR3: TGCGCCAGCAGCTTGGAGCAGGGGCTCACTGAAGCTTTCTTT. It specifies CASSLEQGLTEAFF. The chain links TRBV5-1 to TRBJ1-1; perhaps TRBD1 as D (6 bases). The V and J ends lost 0 bases and 4 bases respectively, with 10 bases between them. Germline loops: CDR1 SGHRS, CDR2 YFSETQ. This CDR3 has 14 residues. Full variable domain (rest looked up from reference TRBV5-1 and TRBJ1-1): KAGVTQTPRYLIKTRGQQVTLSCSPISGHRSVSWYQQTPGQGLQFLFEYFSETQRNKGNFPGRFSGRQFSNSRSEMNVSTLELGDSALYLCASSLEQGLTEAFFGQGTRLTVV.

The DNA of the CDR3 is TGCGCCAGCAGCATTGGACAGGGACTTGCAACTAATGAAAAACTGTTTTTT. Its protein product is CASSIGQGLATNEKLFF. This chain links TRBV5-1 with TRBJ1-4; the match to TRBD1 covers 8 bases. The CDR3 runs 17 residues. The germline CDR1 and CDR2 sequences are SGHRS and YFSETQ. After removal of 4 bases from V and 0 bases from J, the junction contained 8 bases not matched to a gene.

V usage is TRBV11-2 and J usage is TRBJ2-7; the D gene could be TRBD1 or TRBD2 (6 bases each). The CDR3 is 14 residues long. V was pared by 3 bases and J by 5 bases, with 14 bases between. From germline, CDR1 is SGHAT and CDR2 FQNNGV. The CDR3 reads CASSLGGAGDEQYF. The DNA of the CDR3 is TGTGCCAGCAGCTTGGGGGGCGCCGGAGACGAGCAGTACTTC.

The chain uses TRBV30 and TRBJ2-7; possible D gene TRBD1, 5 bases. The CDR3 has 13 residues. The germline V and J ends were trimmed by 2 bases and 3 bases, with 11 bases remaining between them. Per the germline V gene, CDR1 is GTSNPN and CDR2 is SVGIG (reference sequence). The CDR3 bases are TGTGCCTGGAGTAGGGGCGGAAACTACGAGCAGTACTTC. Amino acid sequence: CAWSRGGNYEQYF.

The V and J genes are TRBV3-1 (or the pseudogene TRBV3-2) and TRBJ2-7; weak D call: TRBD1 (5 bases). Germline V gene data show CDR1 as LGHDT and CDR2 as YNNKEL (reference sequence). Trimming shortened V by 3 bases and J by 3 bases, and 9 bases separated the two germline ends. The CDR3 has 13 residues. This chain's CDR3 is CASSQPDSYEQYF. For the CDR3, the DNA is TGTGCCAGCAGCCAGCCAGACAGCTACGAGCAGTACTTC.

V gene TRBV7-9 combines with J gene TRBJ1-2, with D perhaps TRBD1 (5 bases). Deletions cut 5 bases from V and 4 bases from J, with 14 bases between. Germline CDR1 reads SEHNR; CDR2 reads FQNEAQ (reference sequence). The CDR3 totals 14 residues. In nucleotides, the CDR3 is TGTGCCAGCAGCAGGGACCTCCAACCCTATGGCTACACCTTC. Its protein product is CASSRDLQPYGYTF.

Only one count was recorded for this clone. The J gene is TRBJ1-5, the V gene TRBV6-6, with D perhaps matching TRBD1 (5 bases). The CDR3 contains 15 residues. CDR1 and CDR2 (germline): MNHNY, SVGAGI (reference sequence). Between the trimmed V and J ends, which lost 4 bases and 1 base, there was a span of 11 bases. The CDR3 protein is CASSSSGGSNQPQHF. For the CDR3, the DNA is TGTGCCAGCAGTTCCTCGGGGGGGAGCAATCAGCCCCAGCATTTT.

V usage is TRBV3-1 (or the pseudogene TRBV3-2) and J usage is TRBJ1-3; possibly TRBD1 for D (5 bases). The CDR3 is made up of 15 amino acids. V lost 4 bases, J lost 2 bases, and 12 bases lay in between. Germline V gives CDR1 LGHDT, CDR2 YNNKEL (reference sequence). CDR3 DNA sequence: TGTGCCAGCAGCCGTTCAGGGTTTGCTGGAAACACCATATATTTT. Its translation: CASSRSGFAGNTIYF.

The J gene is TRBJ1-6, the V gene TRBV30; D is unresolved. Germline CDR1 reads GTSNPN; CDR2 reads SVGIG (reference sequence). The CDR3 is 14 residues long. The V end lost 0 bases, the J end lost 3 bases, and 6 bases lay between the germline ends. CDR3 in DNA: TGTGCCTGGAGTGTAGACCTCTATAATTCACCCCTCCACTTT. It is translated as CAWSVDLYNSPLHF.

This sequence joins TRBV28 and TRBJ1-2; maybe TRBD1 (5 bases). CDR1 is MDHEN, CDR2 SYDVKM, per germline. The CDR3 totals 14 residues. The V gene lost 1 base and the J gene lost 8 bases, with 14 bases spanning the gap. CDR3 sequence: CASSLSPYGGGYTF. CDR3 in DNA: TGTGCCAGCAGTTTATCCCCCTACGGGGGAGGCTACACCTTC.

This chain links TRBV19 with TRBJ2-1, with 8 bases identical to TRBD1. After removal of 5 bases from V and 4 bases from J, the junction contained 10 bases not matched to a gene. Germline V gene lookup returns CDR1 LNHDA and CDR2 SQIVND (reference sequence). The CDR3 totals 16 residues. CDR3 region: CASSVGTGNIYNEQFF. CDR3 DNA: TGTGCCAGTAGTGTGGGGACAGGTAACATTTACAATGAGCAGTTCTTC.